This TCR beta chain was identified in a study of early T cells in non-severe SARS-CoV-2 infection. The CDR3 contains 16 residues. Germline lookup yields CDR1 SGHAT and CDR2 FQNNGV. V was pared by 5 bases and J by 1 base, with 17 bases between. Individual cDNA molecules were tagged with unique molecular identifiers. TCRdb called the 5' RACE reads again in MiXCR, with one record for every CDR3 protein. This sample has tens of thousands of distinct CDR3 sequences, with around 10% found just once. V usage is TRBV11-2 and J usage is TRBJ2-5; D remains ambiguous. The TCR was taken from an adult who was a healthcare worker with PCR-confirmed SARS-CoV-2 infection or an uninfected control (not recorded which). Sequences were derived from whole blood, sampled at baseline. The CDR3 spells CASSPQVSGVQETQYF. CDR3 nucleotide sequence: TGTGCCAGCAGCCCACAAGTCAGTGGAGTCCAAGAGACCCAGTACTTC.